This T cell receptor (beta chain) emerged from a study of blood T cell dynamics during melanoma immunotherapy. As to this clone: Its antigen remains unidentified.

All DNA from each sorted CD8+ subset was loaded. The method was immunoSEQ multiplex PCR; TCRdb's version includes in-frame clones alone and lacks a portion of them. The table includes about 16,000 clones, over 90% detected once. The time point denotes: week 3, after first cycle of checkpoint inhibitor. Samples come from before therapy and from week 3 after the first blockade cycle. At 12 weeks after first infusion, RECIST 1.1 defined response for most patients. Overall study results and limits: Immune-effector CD8+ cells best matched cell-free DNA CDR3 sequences and were most clonal.

The CDR3 has 16 residues. The germline V gene encodes CDR1 SGHVS and CDR2 FQNEAQ. V gave up 1 base and J gave up 3 bases, with 16 bases separating them. This TCR derives from a human donor with melanoma. The gene calls are TRBV7-8 and TRBJ2-7; D may match TRBD1 or TRBD2 (5 bases each). The starting material was effector memory CD8+ T cells from blood, obtained from a patient treated with checkpoint blockade. CDR3 bases: TGTGCCAGCAGCTTAGTACCCGGGACGTCCGTCTACGAGCAGTACTTC. This translates into CASSLVPGTSVYEQYF.